The clone carrying this TCR beta chain was seen more than once but under ten times. The antigen is unknown. TCR beta sequencing covered blood CD8+ and CD4+ T cells. This entry is derived from a study of CD8 T cells in Susac syndrome. Findings and limits, study-wide: Acknowledgment was made by the study that its TCR sequencing and HLA analysis involved a relatively small number of individuals.

When the RNA was reverse transcribed, random hexamers were used with an input of roughly 0.45 to 1 ug. Across 54 Vbeta and 13 Jbeta, immunoSEQ multiplex PCR amplified TCR beta CDR3. Each CDR3 protein is one row after TCRdb ran MiXCR on the immunoSEQ multiplex PCR reads. This sample yields fewer than 350,000 distinct CDR3 sequences, of which around nine tenths are seen a single time; around 0.2% belongs to the top ten. Per the germline V gene, CDR1 is MNHEY and CDR2 is SVGAGI. The CDR3 loop spans 14 amino acids. V shed 1 base, J shed 5 bases, and the junction held 3 bases outside the gene matches. The rearrangement links TRBV6-5 to TRBJ1-2, with TRBD1 identical over 8 bases. The sequencing input was CD8+ T cells from PBMCs. The receptor was derived from a human donor with multiple sclerosis. CDR3 DNA: TGTGCCAGCAGTTACTGGGACAGGCAGTATGGCTACACCTTC. It yields the protein CASSYWDRQYGYTF.